The following is a T cell receptor beta chain sequence with its context. This record belongs to a study of blood T cell repertoires in COVID-19. Study-wide background: T cells, B-cell-depleted T cells, or PBMCs supplied cDNA or gDNA.

Original analysis: Researchers report that nucleated cell counts were estimated from reference gene primer amplification. TCRdb's table, derived via immunoSEQ multiplex PCR, lists solely in-frame clones and lacks some. Clone size and V and J calls were adopted from that table, with D and trimming inferred from the DNA. Among 55,000 to 65,000 clones listed, roughly 88% were seen once. The V gene lost 11 bases and the J gene lost 4 bases, with 18 bases spanning the gap. Germline loops: CDR1 MDHEN, CDR2 SYDVKM. The length of the CDR3 is 14 residues. The receptor's source is a man aged 55 to 70 with acute or convalescent COVID-19. The sequenced sample consisted of peripheral blood. The gene calls are TRBV28 and TRBJ2-1; D possibly corresponds to TRBD2 (6 bases). The CDR3 nucleotides read TGTGCCCACGGGAGTCCCTATGTTTACAATGAGCAGTTCTTC. This translates into CAHGSPYVYNEQFF. The full variable domain, its missing parts supplied by reference TRBV28 and TRBJ2-1, is DVKVTQSSRYLVKRTGEKVFLECVQDMDHENMFWYRQDPGLGLRLIYFSYDVKMKEKGDIPEGYSVSREKKERFSLILESASTNQTSMYLCAHGSPYVYNEQFFGPGTRLTVL.